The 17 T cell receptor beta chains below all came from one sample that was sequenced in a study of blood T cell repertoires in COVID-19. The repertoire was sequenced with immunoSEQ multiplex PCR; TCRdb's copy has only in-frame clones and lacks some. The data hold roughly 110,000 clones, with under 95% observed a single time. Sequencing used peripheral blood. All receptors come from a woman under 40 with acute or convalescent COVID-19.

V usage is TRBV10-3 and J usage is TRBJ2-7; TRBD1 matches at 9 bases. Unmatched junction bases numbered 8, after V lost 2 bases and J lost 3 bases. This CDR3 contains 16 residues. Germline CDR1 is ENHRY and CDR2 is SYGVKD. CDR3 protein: CAISEDTGGSGYEQYF. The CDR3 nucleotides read TGTGCCATCAGTGAGGATACAGGGGGCTCGGGCTACGAGCAGTACTTC.

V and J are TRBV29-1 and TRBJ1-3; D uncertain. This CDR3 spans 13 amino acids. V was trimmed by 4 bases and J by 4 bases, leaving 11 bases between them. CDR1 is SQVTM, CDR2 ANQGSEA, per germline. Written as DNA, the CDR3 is TGCAGCGTTGCAGGTGGGAGCGGAAACACCATATATTTT. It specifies CSVAGGSGNTIYF.

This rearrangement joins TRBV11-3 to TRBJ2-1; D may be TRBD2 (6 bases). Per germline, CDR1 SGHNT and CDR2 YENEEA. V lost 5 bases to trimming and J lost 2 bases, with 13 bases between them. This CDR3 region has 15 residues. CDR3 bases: TGTGCCAGCAGCCTTAGCGGAAGCCCCTACAATGAGCAGTTCTTC. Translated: CASSLSGSPYNEQFF.

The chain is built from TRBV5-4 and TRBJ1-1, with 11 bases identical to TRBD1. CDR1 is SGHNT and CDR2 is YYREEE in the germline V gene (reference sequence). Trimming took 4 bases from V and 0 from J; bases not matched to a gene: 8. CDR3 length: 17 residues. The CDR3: CASSPGQGAVVNTEAFF. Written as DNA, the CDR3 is TGTGCCAGCAGCCCCGGACAGGGGGCGGTCGTGAACACTGAAGCTTTCTTT.

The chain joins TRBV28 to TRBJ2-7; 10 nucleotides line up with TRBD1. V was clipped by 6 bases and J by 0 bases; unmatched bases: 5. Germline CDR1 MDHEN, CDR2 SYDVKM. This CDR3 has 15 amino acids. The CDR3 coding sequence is TGTGCCAGCAGCCCGGGACAGGGGAGCTCCTACGAGCAGTACTTC. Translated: CASSPGQGSSYEQYF.

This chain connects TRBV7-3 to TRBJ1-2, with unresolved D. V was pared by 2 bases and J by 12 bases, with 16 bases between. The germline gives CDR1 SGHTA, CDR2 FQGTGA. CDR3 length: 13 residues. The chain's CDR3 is CASSLGSEPSHTF. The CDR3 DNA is TGTGCCAGCAGCTTAGGTTCCGAGCCCTCCCACACCTTC.

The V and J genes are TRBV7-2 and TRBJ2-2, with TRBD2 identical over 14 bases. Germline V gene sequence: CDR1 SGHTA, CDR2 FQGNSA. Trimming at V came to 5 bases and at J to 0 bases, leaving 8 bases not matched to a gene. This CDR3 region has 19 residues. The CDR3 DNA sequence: TGTGCCAGCAGCCCTAGGACTAGCGGGGGGCCTCCGAACACCGGGGAGCTGTTTTTT. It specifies CASSPRTSGGPPNTGELFF. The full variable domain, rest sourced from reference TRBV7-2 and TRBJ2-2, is GAGVSQSPSNKVTEKGKDVELRCDPISGHTALYWYRQSLGQGLEFLIYFQGNSAPDKSGLPSDRFSAERTGGSVSTLTIQRTQQEDSAVYLCASSPRTSGGPPNTGELFFGEGSRLTVL.

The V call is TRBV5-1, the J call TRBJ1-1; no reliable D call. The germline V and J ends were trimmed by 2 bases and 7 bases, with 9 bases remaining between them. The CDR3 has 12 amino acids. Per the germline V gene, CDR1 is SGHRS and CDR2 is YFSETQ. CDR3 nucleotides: TGCGCCAGCAGCTTAGATTCGGGTGAAGCTTTCTTT. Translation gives CASSLDSGEAFF.

CDR3 in DNA: TGTGCCACCAGTGATCATAAGGGGTGGTACACCTTC. Its translation is CATSDHKGWYTF. V is TRBV24-1 and J is TRBJ1-2; tentatively, D is TRBD1 (5 bases). Germline CDR1 KGHDR, CDR2 SFDVKD. Trimming shortened V by 3 bases and J by 11 bases, and 12 bases separated the two germline ends. The CDR3 covers 12 residues.

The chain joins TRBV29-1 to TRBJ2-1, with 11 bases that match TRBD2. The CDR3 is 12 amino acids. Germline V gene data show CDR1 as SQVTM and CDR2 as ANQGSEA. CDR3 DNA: TGCAGTACTAGCGGGAGAGTTGATGAGCAGTTCTTC. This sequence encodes CSTSGRVDEQFF.

The CDR3 coding sequence is TGTGCCAGCAGCTTAGGAGGAAGGGAGACCCAGTACTTC. Translated, it gives CASSLGGRETQYF. The V and J genes are TRBV7-2 and TRBJ2-5, with D uncertain. V lost 1 base and J 5 bases, leaving 8 bases between the germline ends. The germline CDR1 and CDR2 sequences are SGHTA and FQGNSA. The CDR3 has 13 amino acids. Using reference TRBV7-2 and TRBJ2-5 for the parts outside the CDR3, the full variable domain is GAGVSQSPSNKVTEKGKDVELRCDPISGHTALYWYRQSLGQGLEFLIYFQGNSAPDKSGLPSDRFSAERTGGSVSTLTIQRTQQEDSAVYLCASSLGGRETQYFGPGTRLLVL.

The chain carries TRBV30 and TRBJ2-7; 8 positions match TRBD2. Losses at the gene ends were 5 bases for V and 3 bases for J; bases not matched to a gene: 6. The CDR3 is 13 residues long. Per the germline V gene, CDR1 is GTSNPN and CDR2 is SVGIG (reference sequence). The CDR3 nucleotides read TGTGCCTGGGCTTTTGCGGGAGGCTACGAGCAGTACTTC. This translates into CAWAFAGGYEQYF.

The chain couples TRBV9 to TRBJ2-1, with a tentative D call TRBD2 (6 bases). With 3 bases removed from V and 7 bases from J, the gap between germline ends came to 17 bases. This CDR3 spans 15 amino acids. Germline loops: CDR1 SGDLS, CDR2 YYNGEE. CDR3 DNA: TGTGCCAGCAGCGCTGGGACTTTCCAGGTAAATGAGCAGTTCTTC. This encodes CASSAGTFQVNEQFF.

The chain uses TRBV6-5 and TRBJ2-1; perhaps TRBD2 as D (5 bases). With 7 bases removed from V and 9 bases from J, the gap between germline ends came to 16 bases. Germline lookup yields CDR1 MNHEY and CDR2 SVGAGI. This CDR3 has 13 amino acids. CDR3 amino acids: CASTGRPGFEQFF. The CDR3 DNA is TGTGCCAGCACAGGAAGGCCGGGGTTTGAGCAGTTCTTC.

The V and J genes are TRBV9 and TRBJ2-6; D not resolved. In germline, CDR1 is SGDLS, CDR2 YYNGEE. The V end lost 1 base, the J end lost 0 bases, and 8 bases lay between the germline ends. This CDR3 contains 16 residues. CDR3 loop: CASSVSANSGANVLTF. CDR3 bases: TGTGCCAGCAGCGTAAGCGCTAACTCTGGGGCCAACGTCCTGACTTTC. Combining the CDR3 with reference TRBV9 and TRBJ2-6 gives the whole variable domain DSGVTQTPKHLITATGQRVTLRCSPRSGDLSVYWYQQSLDQGLQFLIQYYNGEERAKGNILERFSAQQFPDLHSELNLSSLELGDSALYFCASSVSANSGANVLTFGAGSRLTVL.

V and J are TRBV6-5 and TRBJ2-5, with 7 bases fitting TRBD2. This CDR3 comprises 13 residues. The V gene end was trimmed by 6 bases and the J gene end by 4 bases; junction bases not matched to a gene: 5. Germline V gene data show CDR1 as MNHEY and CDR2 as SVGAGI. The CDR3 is CASRERLAETQYF. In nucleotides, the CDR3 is TGTGCCAGCAGAGAGAGACTAGCAGAGACCCAGTACTTC.

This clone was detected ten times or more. Written as DNA, the CDR3 is TGTGCCAGCAGCTTAGTTAGATCGAACACTGAAGCTTTCTTT. As protein: CASSLVRSNTEAFF. The chain employs TRBV11-3 and TRBJ1-1; D uncertain. The V gene's germline CDR1 is SGHNT and CDR2 YENEEA. Trimming cost V 1 base and J 1 base, with 7 bases left between them. The CDR3 runs 14 residues. The full variable domain, its missing parts supplied by reference TRBV11-3 and TRBJ1-1, is EAGVVQSPRYKIIEKKQPVAFWCNPISGHNTLYWYLQNLGQGPELLIRYENEEAVDDSQLPKDRFSAERLKGVDSTLKIQPAELGDSAVYLCASSLVRSNTEAFFGQGTRLTVV.